The rows below give T cell receptor beta chains drawn from one sample of a study of beta chain features in type 1 diabetes. The protocol was immunoSEQ multiplex PCR, while the TCRdb copy is restricted to in-frame clones and leaves out a portion. The data show about 230,000 clones, with 7.5% to 10% seen just once and 0.03% to 0.04% held by the top ten. The sequenced sample was naive CD4+ T cells from blood. The receptor set was obtained from a woman aged 18-29 years in good health. Both conserved end residues are part of each CDR3. The D gene is left open where the match is weak. Some rows have no size entry. The others give once, few or many, or a class for an expanded clone.

v_call: TRBV30; d_call: TRBD1; j_call: TRBJ1-2; clone_size: -; cdr3_aa: CAWRPGQGGDRYGYTF; cdr3_nt: TGTGCCTGGAGGCCGGGACAGGGGGGGGATAGGTATGGCTACACCTTC
v_call: TRBV9; d_call: TRBD1; j_call: TRBJ2-2; clone_size: -; cdr3_aa: CASSVVTGAGTGELFF; cdr3_nt: TGTGCCAGCAGCGTCGTTACAGGGGCAGGCACCGGGGAGCTGTTTTTT
v_call: TRBV6-5; d_call: TRBD2; j_call: TRBJ2-7; clone_size: -; cdr3_aa: CASSYAGTSGTYEQYF; cdr3_nt: TGTGCCAGCAGTTATGCGGGGACTAGCGGAACCTACGAGCAGTACTTC
v_call: TRBV6-7; d_call: -; j_call: TRBJ2-6; clone_size: few; cdr3_aa: CASIPSGVSCSGANVLTF; cdr3_nt: TGTGCCAGCATTCCATCAGGGGTGTCTTGCTCTGGGGCCAACGTCCTGACTTTC
v_call: TRBV27; d_call: TRBD1; j_call: TRBJ2-7; clone_size: few; cdr3_aa: CASSLRATGQGSYEQYF; cdr3_nt: TGTGCCAGCAGTCTTAGGGCGACAGGGCAGGGCTCCTACGAGCAGTACTTC
v_call: TRBV5-1; d_call: TRBD1; j_call: TRBJ1-3; clone_size: few; cdr3_aa: CASSFRAQGTDTIYF; cdr3_nt: TGCGCCAGCAGCTTTAGAGCACAGGGGACGGACACCATATATTTT
v_call: TRBV5-1; d_call: TRBD1; j_call: TRBJ1-1; clone_size: -; cdr3_aa: CASSSADRAHTEAFF; cdr3_nt: TGCGCCAGCAGCTCGGCGGACAGGGCACACACTGAAGCTTTCTTT
v_call: TRBV7-9; d_call: -; j_call: TRBJ1-2; clone_size: -; cdr3_aa: CASSFGGGYGYTF; cdr3_nt: TGTGCCAGCAGCTTCGGGGGGGGCTATGGCTACACCTTC
v_call: TRBV9; d_call: TRBD2; j_call: TRBJ2-7; clone_size: few; cdr3_aa: CASSVGLDYEQYF; cdr3_nt: TGTGCCAGCAGCGTCGGACTAGACTACGAGCAGTACTTC
v_call: TRBV12-5; d_call: -; j_call: TRBJ2-1; clone_size: few; cdr3_aa: CASGLVGSHTNYNEQFF; cdr3_nt: TGTGCTAGTGGTTTGGTAGGGAGTCATACTAACTACAATGAGCAGTTCTTC
v_call: TRBV27; d_call: TRBD2; j_call: TRBJ2-1; clone_size: -; cdr3_aa: CASSPRPTSGRFNEQFF; cdr3_nt: TGTGCCAGCAGTCCACGACCAACTAGCGGGAGGTTCAATGAGCAGTTCTTC
v_call: TRBV30; d_call: TRBD1; j_call: TRBJ1-3; clone_size: few; cdr3_aa: CAWGQVGNTIYF; cdr3_nt: TGTGCCTGGGGACAGGTTGGAAACACCATATATTTT
v_call: TRBV5-6; d_call: TRBD1; j_call: TRBJ1-4; clone_size: few; cdr3_aa: CASSLGTGATNEKLFF; cdr3_nt: TGTGCCAGCAGCTTGGGGACAGGGGCCACTAATGAAAAACTGTTTTTT
v_call: TRBV5-5; d_call: TRBD1; j_call: TRBJ2-7; clone_size: few; cdr3_aa: CASSSDRGLFYEQYF; cdr3_nt: TGTGCCAGCAGCTCCGACAGGGGGCTTTTTTACGAGCAGTACTTC
v_call: TRBV7-6; d_call: -; j_call: TRBJ2-3; clone_size: -; cdr3_aa: CASSSSDTQYF; cdr3_nt: TGTGCCAGCAGCTCATCAGATACGCAGTATTTT
v_call: TRBV28; d_call: -; j_call: TRBJ2-5; clone_size: once; cdr3_aa: CASSLGPEGETQYF; cdr3_nt: TGTGCCAGCAGTTTAGGTCCCGAGGGAGAGACCCAGTACTTC
v_call: TRBV2; d_call: TRBD1; j_call: TRBJ1-1; clone_size: -; cdr3_aa: CASSDLGQGSEAFF; cdr3_nt: TGTGCCAGCAGTGACCTTGGACAGGGGTCTGAAGCTTTCTTT